A selection of T cell receptor beta chains follows, all from one sample in a study of blood T cell repertoires in COVID-19. The method was immunoSEQ multiplex PCR; TCRdb's version includes in-frame clones alone and lacks a portion of them. The sample holds more than 300,000 clones, 87% seen once. Sequenced sample: PBMCs or T cells enriched from blood (not recorded which). The receptors were gathered from a middle-aged man in a cohort exposed to, infected with or recovered from COVID-19 (not recorded which). CDR3s include the opening cysteine and the closing phenylalanine or tryptophan. Fields, in order: V gene, clone size, D gene, J gene, CDR3 protein, CDR3 DNA. A D gene is named only where the DNA matches it firmly. Part of the rows lack a size; the others show once, few, many or a class for expanded clones.

V gene: TRBV6-5
clone size: .
D gene: TRBD1
J gene: TRBJ2-7
CDR3 protein: CASSLDRGEQYF
CDR3 DNA: TGTGCCAGCAGCCTCGACAGGGGCGAGCAGTACTTC

V gene: TRBV29-1
clone size: .
D gene: .
J gene: TRBJ2-3
CDR3 protein: CSVHTATSTDTQYF
CDR3 DNA: TGCAGCGTCCACACGGCGACTAGCACAGATACGCAGTATTTT

V gene: TRBV28
clone size: .
D gene: .
J gene: TRBJ1-4
CDR3 protein: CASSYRARGPEKLFF
CDR3 DNA: TGTGCCAGCAGTTACAGGGCAAGGGGACCTGAAAAACTGTTTTTT

V gene: TRBV5-1
clone size: .
D gene: .
J gene: TRBJ2-3
CDR3 protein: CASSVERSGADTQYF
CDR3 DNA: TGCGCCAGCAGCGTTGAGCGTTCCGGGGCAGATACGCAGTATTTT

V gene: TRBV19
clone size: .
D gene: .
J gene: TRBJ2-5
CDR3 protein: CASSVAVQETQYF
CDR3 DNA: TGTGCCAGTAGTGTAGCAGTCCAAGAGACCCAGTACTTC

V gene: TRBV19
clone size: .
D gene: .
J gene: TRBJ1-1
CDR3 protein: CASNPQGPTEAFF
CDR3 DNA: TGTGCCAGTAACCCACAGGGACCCACTGAAGCTTTCTTT

V gene: TRBV15
clone size: .
D gene: .
J gene: TRBJ1-3
CDR3 protein: CATSRDQLGGGNTIYF
CDR3 DNA: TGTGCCACCAGCAGAGACCAACTGGGGGGTGGAAACACCATATATTTT

V gene: TRBV19
clone size: once
D gene: .
J gene: TRBJ1-5
CDR3 protein: CASTAPEWPRGPQHF
CDR3 DNA: TGTGCCAGTACCGCGCCCGAGTGGCCCCGCGGGCCCCAGCATTTT

V gene: TRBV7-9
clone size: .
D gene: TRBD1
J gene: TRBJ1-2
CDR3 protein: CASSSGTGTGGARGYTF
CDR3 DNA: TGTGCCAGCAGCTCCGGTACCGGGACAGGGGGCGCCAGGGGCTACACCTTC

V gene: TRBV10-3
clone size: .
D gene: .
J gene: TRBJ1-5
CDR3 protein: CAISESVRPTSNQPQHF
CDR3 DNA: TGTGCCATCAGTGAGTCTGTCCGTCCTACTAGCAATCAGCCCCAGCATTTT

V gene: TRBV28
clone size: .
D gene: .
J gene: TRBJ2-7
CDR3 protein: CASMNPSRDEQYF
CDR3 DNA: TGTGCCAGCATGAATCCTTCCCGGGACGAGCAGTACTTC

V gene: TRBV27
clone size: .
D gene: .
J gene: TRBJ2-2
CDR3 protein: CASTAGWRTGELFF
CDR3 DNA: TGTGCCAGCACCGCGGGATGGCGCACCGGGGAGCTGTTTTTT

V gene: TRBV2
clone size: .
D gene: TRBD2
J gene: TRBJ2-3
CDR3 protein: CASSPSGRRQYF
CDR3 DNA: TGTGCCAGCAGTCCCAGCGGGAGGAGGCAGTATTTT

V gene: TRBV6-2/TRBV6-3
clone size: few
D gene: TRBD2
J gene: TRBJ2-7
CDR3 protein: CASSYGGLAGGGPPTYEQYF
CDR3 DNA: TGTGCCAGCAGTTATGGGGGACTAGCGGGAGGAGGACCACCAACCTACGAGCAGTACTTC

V gene: TRBV11-2
clone size: .
D gene: .
J gene: TRBJ2-5
CDR3 protein: CASSLVRGETQYF
CDR3 DNA: TGTGCCAGCAGCTTAGTTCGGGGAGAGACCCAGTACTTC

V gene: TRBV28
clone size: .
D gene: .
J gene: TRBJ2-1
CDR3 protein: CASMANNEQFF
CDR3 DNA: TGTGCCAGTATGGCCAACAATGAGCAGTTCTTC

V gene: TRBV24-1
clone size: .
D gene: .
J gene: TRBJ2-3
CDR3 protein: CATSDRGGTDTQYF
CDR3 DNA: TGTGCCACCAGTGATAGGGGTGGCACAGATACGCAGTATTTT

V gene: TRBV6-5
clone size: .
D gene: TRBD1
J gene: TRBJ1-2
CDR3 protein: CASSTNHRGLYGYTF
CDR3 DNA: TGTGCCAGCAGTACGAATCACAGGGGGCTTTATGGCTACACCTTC

V gene: TRBV19
clone size: .
D gene: .
J gene: TRBJ1-1
CDR3 protein: CASSMAVGETEAFF
CDR3 DNA: TGTGCCAGTAGTATGGCCGTCGGGGAGACTGAAGCTTTCTTT

V gene: TRBV5-1
clone size: .
D gene: TRBD2
J gene: TRBJ2-3
CDR3 protein: CASSLGGLDTDTQYF
CDR3 DNA: TGCGCCAGCAGCTTGGGGGGACTAGACACAGATACGCAGTATTTT

V gene: TRBV19
clone size: few
D gene: .
J gene: TRBJ1-3
CDR3 protein: CASSMSTVSGNTIYF
CDR3 DNA: TGTGCCAGTAGTATGTCCACTGTCTCTGGAAACACCATATATTTT

V gene: TRBV5-1
clone size: .
D gene: .
J gene: TRBJ2-1
CDR3 protein: CASSSRVDNEQFF
CDR3 DNA: TGCGCCAGCAGCTCCCGGGTAGACAATGAGCAGTTCTTC

V gene: TRBV10-3
clone size: .
D gene: TRBD1
J gene: TRBJ1-4
CDR3 protein: CAISPGQKNEKLFF
CDR3 DNA: TGTGCCATCAGTCCGGGACAGAAGAATGAAAAACTGTTTTTT

V gene: TRBV20-1
clone size: .
D gene: .
J gene: TRBJ2-3
CDR3 protein: CSAVSDTQYF
CDR3 DNA: TGCAGTGCCGTCTCGGATACGCAGTATTTT

V gene: TRBV19
clone size: .
D gene: TRBD1
J gene: TRBJ2-1
CDR3 protein: CASSKDRGAYNEQFF
CDR3 DNA: TGTGCCAGTAGTAAGGACAGGGGGGCCTACAATGAGCAGTTCTTC

V gene: TRBV10-2
clone size: .
D gene: TRBD1
J gene: TRBJ1-5
CDR3 protein: CASSEQGTGNQPQHF
CDR3 DNA: TGCGCCAGCAGTGAACAGGGGACTGGCAATCAGCCCCAGCATTTT

V gene: TRBV28
clone size: .
D gene: .
J gene: TRBJ2-3
CDR3 protein: CASSFYTDTQYF
CDR3 DNA: TGTGCCAGCAGTTTTTACACAGATACGCAGTATTTT

V gene: TRBV5-1
clone size: .
D gene: TRBD1
J gene: TRBJ1-1
CDR3 protein: CASSTQGENTEAFF
CDR3 DNA: TGCGCCAGCAGCACACAGGGGGAGAACACTGAAGCTTTCTTT

V gene: TRBV25-1
clone size: .
D gene: TRBD2
J gene: TRBJ2-3
CDR3 protein: CASSASGSIDTQYF
CDR3 DNA: TGTGCCAGCAGTGCTAGCGGGAGTATCGATACGCAGTATTTT